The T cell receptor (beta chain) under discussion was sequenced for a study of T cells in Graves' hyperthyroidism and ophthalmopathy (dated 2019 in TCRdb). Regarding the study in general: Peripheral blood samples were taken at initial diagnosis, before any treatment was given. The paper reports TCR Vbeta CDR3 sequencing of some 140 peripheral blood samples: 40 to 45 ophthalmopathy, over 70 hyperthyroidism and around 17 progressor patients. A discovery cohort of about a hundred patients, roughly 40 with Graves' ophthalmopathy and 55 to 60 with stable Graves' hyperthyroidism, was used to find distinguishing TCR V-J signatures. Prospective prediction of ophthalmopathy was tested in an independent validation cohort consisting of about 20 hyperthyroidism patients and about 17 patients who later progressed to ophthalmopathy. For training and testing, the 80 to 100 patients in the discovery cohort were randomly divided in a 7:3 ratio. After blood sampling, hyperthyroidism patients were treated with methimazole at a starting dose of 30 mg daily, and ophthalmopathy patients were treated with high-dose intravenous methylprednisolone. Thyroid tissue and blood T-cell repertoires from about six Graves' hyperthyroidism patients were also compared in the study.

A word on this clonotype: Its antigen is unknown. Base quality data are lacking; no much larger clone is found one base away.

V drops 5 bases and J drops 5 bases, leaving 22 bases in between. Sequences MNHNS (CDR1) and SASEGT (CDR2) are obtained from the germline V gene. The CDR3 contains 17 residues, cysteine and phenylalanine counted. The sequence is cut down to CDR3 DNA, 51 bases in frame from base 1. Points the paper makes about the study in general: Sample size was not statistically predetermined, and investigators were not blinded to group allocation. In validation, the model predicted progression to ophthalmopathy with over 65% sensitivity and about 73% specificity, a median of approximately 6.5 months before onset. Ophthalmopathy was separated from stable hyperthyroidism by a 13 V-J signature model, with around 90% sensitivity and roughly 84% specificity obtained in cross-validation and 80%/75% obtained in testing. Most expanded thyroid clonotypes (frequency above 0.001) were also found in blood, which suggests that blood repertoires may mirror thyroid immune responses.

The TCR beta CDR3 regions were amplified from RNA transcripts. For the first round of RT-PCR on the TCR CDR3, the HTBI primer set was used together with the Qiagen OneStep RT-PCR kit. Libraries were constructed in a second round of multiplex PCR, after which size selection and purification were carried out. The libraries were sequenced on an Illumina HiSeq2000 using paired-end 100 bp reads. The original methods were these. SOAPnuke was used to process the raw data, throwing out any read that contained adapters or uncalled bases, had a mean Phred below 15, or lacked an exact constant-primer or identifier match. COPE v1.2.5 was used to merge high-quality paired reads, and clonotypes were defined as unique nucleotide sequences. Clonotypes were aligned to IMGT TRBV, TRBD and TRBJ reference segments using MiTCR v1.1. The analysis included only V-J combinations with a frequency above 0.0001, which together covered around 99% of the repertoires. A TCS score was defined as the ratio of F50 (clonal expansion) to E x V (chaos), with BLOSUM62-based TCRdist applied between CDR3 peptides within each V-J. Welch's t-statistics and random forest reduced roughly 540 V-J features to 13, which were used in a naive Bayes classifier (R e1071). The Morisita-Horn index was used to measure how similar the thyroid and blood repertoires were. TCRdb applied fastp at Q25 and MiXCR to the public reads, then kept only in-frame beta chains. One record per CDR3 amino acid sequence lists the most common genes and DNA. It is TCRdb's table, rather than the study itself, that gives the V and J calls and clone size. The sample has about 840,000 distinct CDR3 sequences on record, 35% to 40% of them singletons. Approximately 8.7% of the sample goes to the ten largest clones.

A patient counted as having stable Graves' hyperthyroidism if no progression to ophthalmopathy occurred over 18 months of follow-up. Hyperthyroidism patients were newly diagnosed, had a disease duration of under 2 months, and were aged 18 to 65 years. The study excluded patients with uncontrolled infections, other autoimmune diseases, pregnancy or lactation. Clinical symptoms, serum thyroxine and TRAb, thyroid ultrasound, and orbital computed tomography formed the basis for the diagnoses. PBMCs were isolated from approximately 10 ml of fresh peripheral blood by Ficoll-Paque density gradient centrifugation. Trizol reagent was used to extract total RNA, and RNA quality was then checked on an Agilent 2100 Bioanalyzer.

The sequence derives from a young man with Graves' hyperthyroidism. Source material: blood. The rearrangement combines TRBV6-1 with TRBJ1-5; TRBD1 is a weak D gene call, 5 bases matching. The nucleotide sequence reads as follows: TGTGCCAGCAGTTCCGACTTGTCTAGGGGTGTCGATCAGCCCCAGCATTTT. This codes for CASSSDLSRGVDQPQHF.